Listed below are T cell receptor beta chains from one sample, sequenced in a study of cytomegalovirus exposure and HLA in healthy donors. Sequencing was performed with immunoSEQ multiplex PCR; in TCRdb, only in-frame clones are kept and a portion is missing. The sample consists of 150,000 to 200,000 clones, 70% to 85% of them appearing once. Source material: PBMCs. All receptors derive from a man in his fifties in good health and CMV-seropositive. CDR3s include the opening cysteine and the closing phenylalanine or tryptophan. A D gene is named only where the DNA matches it firmly. Some rows mark clone size as missing; the rest say once, few, many or name a class of expanded clone.

TRBV6-1	NA	TRBJ1-1	NA	CASSDRKNTEAFF	TGTGCCAGCAGTGACAGGAAGAACACTGAAGCTTTCTTT
TRBV28	TRBD1	TRBJ1-6	NA	CASRPTGASPLHF	TGTGCCAGCAGACCGACAGGGGCATCACCCCTCCACTTT
TRBV27	NA	TRBJ1-1	NA	CASSLQGNTEAFF	TGTGCCAGCAGTTTACAGGGGAACACTGAAGCTTTCTTT
TRBV29-1	TRBD1	TRBJ2-5	few	CSVDRGLETQYF	TGCAGCGTCGACAGGGGGCTGGAGACCCAGTACTTC
TRBV10-2	TRBD1	TRBJ2-1	NA	CASSESTGILYNEQFF	TGCGCCAGCAGTGAGTCGACAGGGATTCTCTACAATGAGCAGTTCTTC
TRBV10-1	NA	TRBJ2-3	NA	CASRRDRSDDTQYF	TGCGCCAGCAGGAGAGACAGGTCCGACGATACGCAGTATTTT
TRBV27	TRBD2	TRBJ2-3	once	CASSLTSMADTQYF	TGTGCCAGCAGTTTGACTAGCATGGCAGATACGCAGTATTTT
TRBV11-2	NA	TRBJ1-1	NA	CASKAGVRGKKAFF	TGTGCCAGCAAAGCGGGGGTTCGAGGGAAAAAAGCTTTCTTT
TRBV9	TRBD1	TRBJ1-2	NA	CASSVGGGSDGYTF	TGTGCCAGCAGCGTAGGAGGGGGCTCTGATGGCTACACCTTC
TRBV5-1	TRBD2	TRBJ2-1	NA	CASSLAEGLAGHEQFF	TGCGCCAGCAGCTTGGCCGAGGGACTAGCAGGGCATGAGCAGTTCTTC
TRBV7-9	NA	TRBJ1-6	NA	CASRRDTNSPLHF	TGTGCCAGCAGAAGGGACACTAATTCACCCCTCCACTTT
TRBV12-5	TRBD2	TRBJ2-7	NA	CASGLVRGLAAYEQYF	TGTGCTAGTGGTTTGGTACGGGGACTAGCGGCCTACGAGCAGTACTTC
TRBV9	NA	TRBJ2-5	once	CASSPATGRQYF	TGTGCCAGCAGCCCAGCCACGGGGAGGCAGTACTTC
TRBV5-1	NA	TRBJ2-5	NA	CASSPFEETQYF	TGCGCCAGCAGCCCTTTCGAAGAGACCCAGTACTTC
TRBV10-3	NA	TRBJ2-7	NA	CAIRGDTSYEQYF	TGTGCCATCAGGGGGGACACCTCCTACGAGCAGTACTTC
TRBV6-1	NA	TRBJ1-2	NA	CASSQDGANYGYTF	TGTGCCAGCAGTCAGGACGGGGCTAACTATGGCTACACCTTC
TRBV11-3	TRBD1	TRBJ2-1	NA	CASSLDQGANEQFF	TGTGCCAGCAGCTTAGATCAGGGGGCCAATGAGCAGTTCTTC
TRBV11-3	NA	TRBJ2-2	NA	CASSTWPGSVGDTGELFF	TGTGCCAGCAGCACTTGGCCAGGGTCGGTGGGTGACACCGGGGAGCTGTTTTTT
TRBV20-1	NA	TRBJ2-5	NA	CSADTGSTQYF	TGCAGTGCGGATACAGGGTCGACCCAGTACTTC
TRBV11-2	TRBD1	TRBJ2-1	NA	CASSRGQLDNEQFF	TGTGCCAGCAGCCGGGGACAGCTGGACAATGAGCAGTTCTTC
TRBV27	NA	TRBJ1-3	NA	CASSLSWAPGNTIYF	TGTGCCAGCAGTTTATCTTGGGCGCCTGGAAACACCATATATTTT
TRBV7-9	TRBD1	TRBJ2-6	NA	CASSRRGPGANVLTF	TGTGCCAGCAGCCGCAGGGGGCCTGGGGCCAACGTCCTGACTTTC
TRBV6-1	TRBD1	TRBJ1-2	NA	CASSTRDRPNGYTF	TGTGCCAGCAGTACCCGGGACAGGCCTAATGGCTACACCTTC
TRBV25-1	TRBD1	TRBJ1-2	NA	CASSDRGTGGWGYTF	TGTGCCAGCAGTGATAGAGGGACAGGGGGCTGGGGCTACACCTTC
TRBV9	NA	TRBJ1-5	few	CASSPSGGSNQPQHF	TGTGCCAGCAGCCCCTCGGGTGGCAGCAATCAGCCCCAGCATTTT
TRBV29-1	TRBD1	TRBJ1-1	NA	CSASDRTFEAFF	TGCAGCGCCTCGGACAGGACGTTTGAAGCTTTCTTT
TRBV13	NA	TRBJ2-1	once	CASSRGGEQFF	TGTGCCAGCAGCAGGGGAGGTGAGCAGTTCTTC
TRBV10-3	NA	TRBJ1-1	NA	CAIGLGGPNTEAFF	TGTGCCATTGGCCTGGGGGGTCCGAACACTGAAGCTTTCTTT
TRBV27	TRBD2	TRBJ2-3	NA	CASSSRTSGTGDTQYF	TGTGCCAGCAGTTCTAGGACTAGCGGGACCGGGGACACGCAGTATTTT
TRBV4-1	NA	TRBJ2-6	NA	CASSRVMRSGANVLTF	TGCGCCAGCAGCCGCGTTATGAGATCTGGGGCCAACGTCCTGACTTTC
TRBV5-4	TRBD1	TRBJ2-1	NA	CASSHYRDRAAEQFF	TGTGCCAGCAGCCATTACCGGGACAGGGCAGCCGAGCAGTTCTTC
TRBV6-1	TRBD2	TRBJ2-7	NA	CASQGLAGGSYEQYF	TGTGCCAGCCAGGGACTAGCGGGGGGCTCCTACGAGCAGTACTTC
TRBV9	TRBD1	TRBJ1-4	NA	CASSDGTGINEKLFF	TGTGCCAGCAGCGACGGGACAGGGATTAATGAAAAACTGTTTTTT
TRBV29-1	TRBD1	TRBJ2-7	NA	CSARTGDAYEQYF	TGCAGCGCACGGACAGGGGATGCCTACGAGCAGTACTTC
TRBV10-3	NA	TRBJ2-7	NA	CAISESTYEQYF	TGTGCCATCAGTGAGTCTACCTACGAGCAGTACTTC
TRBV7-2	NA	TRBJ2-2	NA	CASSPQLVSGELFF	TGTGCCAGCAGCCCCCAATTAGTATCCGGGGAGCTGTTTTTT
TRBV6-4	NA	TRBJ2-7	NA	CASSDSRGWTYEQYF	TGTGCCAGCAGTGACTCCCGGGGTTGGACCTACGAGCAGTACTTC
TRBV4-1	TRBD1	TRBJ2-7	NA	CASSQDPRQGRHYEQYF	TGCGCCAGCAGCCAAGATCCGCGACAGGGAAGACACTACGAGCAGTACTTC
TRBV27	NA	TRBJ2-2	NA	CASSLSSVGELFF	TGTGCCAGCAGTTTAAGCTCCGTGGGGGAGCTGTTTTTT
TRBV25-1	TRBD1	TRBJ1-4	few	CASSRTGGLDEKLFF	TGTGCCAGCAGCCGTACAGGGGGACTGGATGAAAAACTGTTTTTT
TRBV4-1	NA	TRBJ1-1	NA	CASSQDRGEAFF	TGCGCCAGCAGCCAAGACAGAGGAGAAGCTTTCTTT
TRBV6-1	NA	TRBJ2-3	NA	CASSEGLGPTDTQYF	TGTGCCAGCAGTGAAGGGCTAGGCCCCACAGATACGCAGTATTTT
TRBV10-3	TRBD2	TRBJ2-3	NA	CAIGLAGGSDTQYF	TGTGCCATCGGGTTAGCGGGGGGCTCAGATACGCAGTATTTT
TRBV5-1	TRBD2	TRBJ2-3	NA	CASISGGASTDTQYF	TGCGCCAGCATTAGCGGGGGGGCGAGTACAGATACGCAGTATTTT
TRBV5-6	NA	TRBJ1-2	once	CASSFTDVRGGYTF	TGTGCCAGCAGCTTCACCGACGTCCGCGGTGGCTACACCTTC